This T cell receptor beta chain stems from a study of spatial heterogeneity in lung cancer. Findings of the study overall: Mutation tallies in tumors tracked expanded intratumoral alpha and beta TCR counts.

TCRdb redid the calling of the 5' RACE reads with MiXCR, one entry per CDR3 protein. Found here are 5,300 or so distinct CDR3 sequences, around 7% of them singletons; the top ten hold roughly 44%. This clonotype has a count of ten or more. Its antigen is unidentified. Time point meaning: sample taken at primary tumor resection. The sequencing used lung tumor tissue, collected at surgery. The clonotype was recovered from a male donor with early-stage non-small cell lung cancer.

The CDR3 spells CASSQDRGGQPQHF. The CDR3 nucleotides are TGTGCCAGCAGCCAAGACAGGGGAGGTCAGCCCCAGCATTTT. The chain employs TRBV7-9 and TRBJ1-5; 8 bases are a match to TRBD1. Germline V CDR1 and CDR2: SEHNR, FQNEAQ (reference sequence). This CDR3 is 14 amino acids long. V shed 5 bases and J 6 bases; nucleotides not matched to a gene: 6. The full variable domain, its missing parts supplied by reference TRBV7-9 and TRBJ1-5, is DTGVSQNPRHKITKRGQNVTFRCDPISEHNRLYWYRQTLGQGPEFLTYFQNEAQLEKSRLLSDRFSAERPKGSFSTLEIQRTEQGDSAMYLCASSQDRGGQPQHFGDGTRLSIL.